This T cell receptor (beta chain) was profiled in a study of T cell changes during pregnancy in multiple sclerosis. Germline-derived CDR1 and CDR2 are SGHAT and FQNNGV. Trimming cost V 6 bases and J 3 bases, with 16 bases left between them. The CDR3 length is 15 residues. Repertoires were generated with immunoSEQ multiplex PCR, while TCRdb's copy carries only in-frame clones and drops some. Of over 85,000 clones in the sample, just over 90% were seen once. This rearrangement joins TRBV11-2 to TRBJ2-3; tentatively, D is TRBD1 (8 bases). This clonotype was sampled from a female donor in good health, enrolled as a control in a pregnancy study. Sequencing was performed on peripheral blood, taken in the second trimester of pregnancy. CDR3 sequence (DNA): TGTGCCAGCAGTGTATACAGGGGGGGTACAGATACGCAGTATTTT. This translates into CASSVYRGGTDTQYF.